This is a list of T cell receptor beta chains from one sample in a study of blood T cell repertoires in COVID-19. Method: immunoSEQ multiplex PCR; TCRdb's copy keeps in-frame clones and lacks some. The data show over 250,000 clones, roughly 85% seen once. The sequenced sample consisted of peripheral blood. The receptor set was obtained from a woman aged 45 to 65 who had recovered from COVID-19. Both conserved end residues are part of each CDR3. The order of the fields is J gene, D gene, clone size, V gene, CDR3 protein. A D gene is named only where the DNA matches it firmly. For some rows the clone size is stated as once, few or many, or as a class when expanded; others skip it.

J: TRBJ2-3
D: TRBD2
size: few
V: TRBV11-3
CDR3: CASSFGTSARDTQYF

J: TRBJ1-2
D: .
size: .
V: TRBV19
CDR3: CASSMAPGGRGYTF

J: TRBJ2-1
D: TRBD2
size: .
V: TRBV19
CDR3: CASSIGEREAGEQFF

J: TRBJ1-2
D: TRBD1
size: .
V: TRBV9
CDR3: CASSPEGAYYGYTF

J: TRBJ1-3
D: .
size: .
V: TRBV19
CDR3: CASSRGPSSGNTIYF

J: TRBJ2-5
D: .
size: .
V: TRBV6-1
CDR3: CASSEIPPGGSRGARVTQETQYF

J: TRBJ2-7
D: TRBD1
size: .
V: TRBV4-3
CDR3: CASSQEYNRGRNF

J: TRBJ2-2
D: .
size: .
V: TRBV19
CDR3: CASSIRGNTGELFF

J: TRBJ1-2
D: .
size: .
V: TRBV28
CDR3: CASSRTAYGYTF

J: TRBJ2-7
D: TRBD2
size: .
V: TRBV10-3
CDR3: CAISSPSTSDEQYF

J: TRBJ1-5
D: .
size: once
V: TRBV24-1
CDR3: CATSGQYNQPQHF

J: TRBJ2-1
D: .
size: .
V: TRBV30
CDR3: CAWAEQQDSEQFF

J: TRBJ1-5
D: TRBD1
size: .
V: TRBV28
CDR3: CASSLGTGGQPQHF

J: TRBJ2-1
D: TRBD2
size: .
V: TRBV18
CDR3: CASSPGLAGALAQFF

J: TRBJ2-7
D: TRBD1
size: .
V: TRBV28
CDR3: CASSLTDRGGYEQYF

J: TRBJ2-1
D: .
size: .
V: TRBV12-5
CDR3: CASGQGYNEQFF

J: TRBJ2-1
D: TRBD1
size: .
V: TRBV11-3
CDR3: CASSLNQGVGEQFF

J: TRBJ1-1
D: .
size: .
V: TRBV4-3
CDR3: CASSQVAGVNTEAFF